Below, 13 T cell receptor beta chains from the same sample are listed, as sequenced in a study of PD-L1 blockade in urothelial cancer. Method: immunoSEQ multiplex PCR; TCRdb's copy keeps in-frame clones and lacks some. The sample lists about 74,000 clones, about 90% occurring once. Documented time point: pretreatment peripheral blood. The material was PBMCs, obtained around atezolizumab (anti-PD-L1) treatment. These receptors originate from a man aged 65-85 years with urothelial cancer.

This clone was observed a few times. The CDR3 DNA reads TGTGCCTGCCCGACGGCGGGACTCCGGTACAATGAGCAGTTCTTC. The encoded protein is CACPTAGLRYNEQFF. The rearrangement links TRBV30 to TRBJ2-1; D is perhaps TRBD2 (6 bases). This CDR3 region has 15 residues. Trimming shortened V by 6 bases and J by 4 bases, and 19 bases separated the two germline ends. CDR1 is GTSNPN and CDR2 is SVGIG in the germline V gene (reference sequence). Drawing the rest from reference TRBV30 and TRBJ2-1, the complete variable domain is SQTIHQWPATLVQPVGSPLSLECTVEGTSNPNLYWYRQAAGRGLQLLFYSVGIGQISSEVPQNLSASRPQDRQFILSSKKLLLSDSGFYLCACPTAGLRYNEQFFGPGTRLTVL.

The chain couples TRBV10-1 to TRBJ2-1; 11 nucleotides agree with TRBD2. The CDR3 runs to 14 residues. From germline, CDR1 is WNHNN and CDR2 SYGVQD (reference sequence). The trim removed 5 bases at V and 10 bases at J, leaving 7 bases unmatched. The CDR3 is CASSRETSGKEQFF. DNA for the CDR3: TGCGCCAGCAGTCGTGAGACTAGCGGGAAGGAGCAGTTCTTC.

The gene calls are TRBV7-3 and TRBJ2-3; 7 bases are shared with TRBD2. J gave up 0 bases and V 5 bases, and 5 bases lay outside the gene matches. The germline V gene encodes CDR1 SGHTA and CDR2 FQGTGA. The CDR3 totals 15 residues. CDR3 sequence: CASSQTSESTDTQYF. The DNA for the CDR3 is TGTGCCAGCAGCCAAACTAGCGAAAGCACAGATACGCAGTATTTT.

The CDR3 loop is CASSVLTSAETQYF. CDR3 coding DNA: TGCGCCAGCAGTGTACTTACTAGCGCGGAGACCCAGTACTTC. The rearrangement uses TRBV10-2 and TRBJ2-5; 7 bases map to TRBD2. The germline V gene encodes CDR1 WSHSY and CDR2 SAAADI. J was trimmed by 5 bases and V by 4 bases; bases with no gene match: 7. This CDR3 has 14 amino acids.

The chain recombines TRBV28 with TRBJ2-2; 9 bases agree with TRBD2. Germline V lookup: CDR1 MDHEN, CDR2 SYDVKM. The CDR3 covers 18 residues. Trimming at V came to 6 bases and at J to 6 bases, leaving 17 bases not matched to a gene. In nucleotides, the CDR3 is TGTGCCAGCAGCCTCCCCACAGGGACGGGCGGGAGGGCCGGGGAGCTGTTTTTT. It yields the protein CASSLPTGTGGRAGELFF. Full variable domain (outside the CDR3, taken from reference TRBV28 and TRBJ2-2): DVKVTQSSRYLVKRTGEKVFLECVQDMDHENMFWYRQDPGLGLRLIYFSYDVKMKEKGDIPEGYSVSREKKERFSLILESASTNQTSMYLCASSLPTGTGGRAGELFFGEGSRLTVL.

The CDR3 protein is CASSEGQGGGTDTQYF. In nucleotides, the CDR3 is TGTGCCAGCAGTGAAGGACAGGGGGGCGGCACAGATACGCAGTATTTT. The chain is built from TRBV6-1 and TRBJ2-3, with 9 nucleotides matching TRBD1. V lost 1 base and J lost 1; bases outside the gene matches: 3. The V gene's germline CDR1 is MNHNS and CDR2 SASEGT. The CDR3 has 16 amino acids.

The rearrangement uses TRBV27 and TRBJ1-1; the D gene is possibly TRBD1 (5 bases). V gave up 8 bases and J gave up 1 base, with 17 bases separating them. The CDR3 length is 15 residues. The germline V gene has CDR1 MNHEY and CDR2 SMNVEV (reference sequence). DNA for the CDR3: TGTGCCAGCGGGGACTTCGGGACGGGGAACACTGAAGCTTTCTTT. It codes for CASGDFGTGNTEAFF.

CDR3 protein: CASSWGLYNEQFF. CDR3 DNA: TGTGCCAGCAGTTGGGGACTGTACAATGAGCAGTTCTTC. The chain employs TRBV28 and TRBJ2-1; possibly TRBD2 for D (6 bases). With 4 bases removed from V and 4 bases from J, the gap between germline ends came to 8 bases. CDR3 length: 13 residues. In germline, CDR1 is MDHEN, CDR2 SYDVKM.

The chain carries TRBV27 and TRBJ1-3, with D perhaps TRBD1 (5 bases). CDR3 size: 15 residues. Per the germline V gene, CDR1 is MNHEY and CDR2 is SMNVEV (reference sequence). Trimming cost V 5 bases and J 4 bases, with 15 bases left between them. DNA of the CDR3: TGTGCCAGCAGTCGCACGGCAGGGTACGGAAACACCATATATTTT. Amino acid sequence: CASSRTAGYGNTIYF.

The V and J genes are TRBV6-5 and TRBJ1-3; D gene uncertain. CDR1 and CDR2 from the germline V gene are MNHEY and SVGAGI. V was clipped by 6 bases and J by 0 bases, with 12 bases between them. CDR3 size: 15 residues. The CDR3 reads CASSLTSSSGNTIYF. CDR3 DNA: TGTGCCAGCAGCCTCACGTCGAGCTCTGGAAACACCATATATTTT.

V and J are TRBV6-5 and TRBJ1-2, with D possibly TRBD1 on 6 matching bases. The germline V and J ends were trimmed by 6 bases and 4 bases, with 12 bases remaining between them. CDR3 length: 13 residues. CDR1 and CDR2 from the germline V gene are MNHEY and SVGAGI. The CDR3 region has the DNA TGTGCCAGCAGCCCACAGGGCGGCTATGGCTACACCTTC. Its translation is CASSPQGGYGYTF.

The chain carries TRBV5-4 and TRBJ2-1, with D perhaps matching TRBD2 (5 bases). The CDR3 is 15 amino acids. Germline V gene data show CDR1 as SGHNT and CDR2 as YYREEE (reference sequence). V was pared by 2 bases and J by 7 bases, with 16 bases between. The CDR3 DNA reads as TGTGCCAGCAGCTTTCCCCCCCCGAGGGAGAATGAGCAGTTCTTC. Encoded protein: CASSFPPPRENEQFF.

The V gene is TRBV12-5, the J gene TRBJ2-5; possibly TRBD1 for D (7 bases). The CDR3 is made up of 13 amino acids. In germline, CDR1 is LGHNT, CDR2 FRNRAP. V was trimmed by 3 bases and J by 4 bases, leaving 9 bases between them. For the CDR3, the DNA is TGTGCTAGTGGTTTCCAGGGGGGAGAGACCCAGTACTTC. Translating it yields CASGFQGGETQYF.